Listed here are 20 T cell receptor beta chains from one sample, sequenced in a study of identical twins. TCRdb fed the 5' RACE reads into MiXCR, producing one record per CDR3 protein. The sample includes under 250,000 distinct CDR3 sequences, approximately 6.8% of them seen just once. The sample was also linked to a second study, of yellow fever vaccine responses in identical twins.

Material: CD8+ T cells sorted from blood. These receptor sequences come from a woman between 18 and 29 years old in good health.

This clonotype occurred many times. The chain couples TRBV5-1 to TRBJ2-7; D remains unclear. The germline V gene encodes CDR1 SGHRS and CDR2 YFSETQ. This CDR3 spans 11 amino acids. The V end was cut by 6 bases, the J end by 3 bases, with 7 bases between. This chain's CDR3 is CASNNSYEQYV. The CDR3 nucleotides are TGCGCCAGCAACAACAGCTACGAGCAGTACGTC.

This clonotype was detected only a few times. The chain joins TRBV28 to TRBJ2-7; 7 positions match TRBD1. The length of the CDR3 is 15 residues. Germline V gene lookup returns CDR1 MDHEN and CDR2 SYDVKM. The trim removed 7 bases at V and 5 bases at J, leaving 14 bases unmatched. In DNA form, the CDR3 reads TGTGCCAGCAACTCCCTGACAGGGTTCTTCCACGAGCAGTACGTC. Translated, it gives CASNSLTGFFHEQYV.

This clonotype was counted at least ten times. The chain links TRBV20-1 to TRBJ1-2, with no clear D. Germline V gene data show CDR1 as DFQATT and CDR2 as SNEGSKA (reference sequence). Trimming pared 0 bases from V and 1 base from J, leaving 6 bases between. The CDR3 has 13 residues. CDR3 sequence reads: CSARDGLNYGYTF. CDR3 nucleotides: TGCAGTGCTAGAGACGGACTTAACTATGGCTACACCTTC.

The genes are TRBV6-4 and TRBJ2-3; 11 bases fit TRBD1. The CDR3 runs to 14 residues. The germline gives CDR1 MRHNA, CDR2 SNTAGT. Losses at the gene ends were 5 bases for V and 5 bases for J; bases not matched to a gene: 3. The CDR3 region is CASSNGTGGDTQYF. CDR3 DNA sequence: TGTGCCAGCAGTAACGGGACAGGGGGAGATACGCAGTATTTT.

This clonotype turned up a few times. V is TRBV27 and J is TRBJ2-1; 8 positions match TRBD2. Germline CDR1 MNHEY, CDR2 SMNVEV (reference sequence). The CDR3 covers 12 residues. V lost 6 bases, J lost 7 bases, and 2 bases stayed unmatched. In DNA form, the CDR3 reads TGTGCCAGCAGCCGGGGGGGTAATGAGCAGTTCTTC. Residues: CASSRGGNEQFF.

CDR3 region: CASSYRPGQGAVAATEQYV. The CDR3 region has the DNA TGTGCCAGCAGTTACAGGCCTGGGCAGGGGGCCGTTGCCGCAACAGAGCAGTACGTC. The V gene is TRBV6-2 or TRBV6-3, the J gene TRBJ2-7; 8 positions agree with TRBD1. The CDR3 length is 19 residues. Germline V gene data show CDR1 as MNHEY and CDR2 as SVGEGT. With 2 bases clipped from V and 7 bases from J, the junction kept 22 bases outside the gene matches.

This clonotype occurred a few times. The chain has TRBV11-2 and TRBJ2-1; unclear D gene. CDR3 length: 12 amino acids. Trimming removed 5 bases from V and 6 bases from J, with 8 bases in between. CDR1 and CDR2 from the germline V gene are SGHAT and FQNNGV. CDR3 amino acids: CASSPPFNEQFF. The CDR3 nucleotides read TGTGCCAGCAGCCCCCCGTTCAATGAGCAGTTCTTC. The variable domain in full, completed from reference TRBV11-2 and TRBJ2-1, reads EAGVAQSPRYKIIEKRQSVAFWCNPISGHATLYWYQQILGQGPKLLIQFQNNGVVDDSQLPKDRFSAERLKGVDSTLKIQPAKLEDSAVYLCASSPPFNEQFFGPGTRLTVL.

This clonotype has just a few counts. The J gene is TRBJ2-1, the V gene TRBV7-9; possibly TRBD2 for D (6 bases). Germline-derived CDR1 and CDR2 are SEHNR and FQNEAQ (reference sequence). The length of the CDR3 is 15 residues. The ends were cut back, 1 base at V and 5 bases at J, with 12 bases in the middle. The CDR3 sequence is CASSLVIRGDNEQFF. In DNA form, the CDR3 reads TGTGCCAGCAGCTTAGTTATACGCGGGGACAATGAGCAGTTCTTC.

Notes on this clonotype: Being one base from a much bigger clone, this may be a read error. The chain couples TRBV4-1 to TRBJ2-7; 10 positions agree with TRBD1. This CDR3 is 16 amino acids long. Germline assignment: CDR1 MGHRA and CDR2 YSYEKL. This CDR3 is CASSQQRQGASYEQCF. The CDR3, as DNA: TGCGCCAGCAGCCAACAAAGACAGGGGGCCTCCTACGAGCAGTGCTTC.

The chain is built from TRBV10-1 and TRBJ2-3; either TRBD1 or TRBD2 may fit D (5 bases each). This CDR3 comprises 14 residues. V dropped 9 bases and J dropped 4 bases, with 17 bases sitting between them. Looked up from germline, CDR1 is WNHNN and CDR2 is SYGVQD (reference sequence). The CDR3 spells CASSRGVESDTQYF. CDR3 nucleotide sequence: TGCGCCAGTTCCCGGGGCGTAGAGTCAGATACGCAGTATTTT.

This clonotype was counted at least ten times. This chain uses TRBV5-1 with TRBJ2-1, with TRBD2 identical over 9 bases. Looked up from germline, CDR1 is SGHRS and CDR2 is YFSETQ. The CDR3 sequence is 16 residues long. After removal of 0 bases from V and 6 bases from J, the junction contained 7 bases not matched to a gene. Here the CDR3 reads CASSLAVAGAGNEQFF. CDR3 nucleotides: TGCGCCAGCAGCTTGGCTGTAGCGGGAGCGGGCAATGAGCAGTTCTTC.

This clonotype has a count of ten or more. The chain uses TRBV13 and TRBJ2-5; maybe TRBD1 (6 bases). CDR3 size: 15 residues. The V and J ends lost 5 bases and 1 base respectively, with 14 bases between them. Germline loops: CDR1 PRHDT, CDR2 FYEKMQ (reference sequence). CDR3: CASSARGHTQETQYF. The CDR3 DNA follows: TGTGCCAGCAGCGCCCGGGGACACACCCAAGAGACCCAGTACTTC.

This clonotype was found a few times. This chain connects TRBV7-9 to TRBJ1-2; D perhaps matches TRBD1 (6 bases). In germline, CDR1 is SEHNR, CDR2 FQNEAQ (reference sequence). This CDR3 is 13 amino acids long. Trimming left V 6 bases short and J 5 bases short, with 13 bases between. DNA for the CDR3: TGTGCCAGCAGTCGACAGGCGTTTTATGGCTACACCTTC. Protein product: CASSRQAFYGYTF.

The rearrangement joins TRBV7-6 to TRBJ2-1, with TRBD2 matching 8 bases. Germline lookup yields CDR1 SGHVS and CDR2 FNYEAQ. CDR3 size: 17 residues. J lost 2 bases, V lost 1 base, and 7 bases had no gene match. The CDR3 region is CASSLDFGGGPYNEQFF. CDR3 sequence (DNA): TGTGCCAGCAGCTTAGATTTCGGGGGGGGCCCCTACAATGAGCAGTTCTTC.

This clonotype was recorded at least ten times. V gene TRBV20-1 combines with J gene TRBJ2-7, with no clear D. V dropped 4 bases and J dropped 0 bases, with 7 bases sitting between them. From germline, CDR1 is DFQATT and CDR2 SNEGSKA (reference sequence). The length of the CDR3 is 12 residues. The CDR3 is CSATVDSYEQYF. The CDR3, as DNA: TGCAGTGCTACGGTAGACTCCTACGAGCAGTACTTC.

The rearrangement uses TRBV2 and TRBJ2-3, with 9 bases aligning to TRBD1. This CDR3 region has 16 residues. CDR1 and CDR2 (germline): SNHLY, FYNNEI. V was clipped by 8 bases and J by 4 bases; unmatched bases: 13. DNA of the CDR3: TGTGCCAGCCCAAATTTCGGGACAGGGTTTTCAGATACGCAGTATTTT. Protein: CASPNFGTGFSDTQYF.

V is TRBV7-8 and J is TRBJ1-2; possibly TRBD1 for D (6 bases). This CDR3 is 15 amino acids long. Per germline, CDR1 SGHVS and CDR2 FQNEAQ. The V end lost 11 bases, the J end lost 0 bases, and 19 bases lay between the germline ends. In DNA form, the CDR3 reads TGTGCCGCTGGGGGCCGCTTCGGGGCTAACTATGGCTACACCTTC. As protein: CAAGGRFGANYGYTF.

This clonotype was detected only a few times. The chain links TRBV12-3 or TRBV12-4 to TRBJ1-6; 12 bases line up with TRBD1. The J segment lost 8 bases and the V segment lost 0 bases, leaving 2 bases of the junction unmatched. The CDR3 sequence is 16 residues long. DNA for the CDR3: TGTGCCAGCAGTTTAGCAGGGACAGGGGGCGATTCACCCCTCCACTTT. Protein sequence: CASSLAGTGGDSPLHF.

This clonotype has more than one count but fewer than ten. The CDR3 DNA sequence: TGTGCCAGCAGTCCCCCAGGGTCTAGCGGCACAGATACGCAGTATTTT. Encoded protein: CASSPPGSSGTDTQYF. The chain links TRBV7-9 to TRBJ2-3; tentative D call: TRBD2 (6 bases). The germline CDR1 and CDR2 sequences are SEHNR and FQNEAQ (reference sequence). The CDR3 is made up of 16 amino acids. V lost 6 bases and J lost 1, with 17 bases in between.

This clonotype was detected ten times or more. This rearrangement joins TRBV12-3 or TRBV12-4 to TRBJ2-2; 9 bases map to TRBD2. With V trimmed by 7 bases and J by 0 bases, 6 bases remained unmatched. There are 16 residues in the CDR3. CDR3 nucleotide sequence: TGTGCCAGCACCCCTCTAGCGGGATCGAACACCGGGGAGCTGTTTTTT. It specifies CASTPLAGSNTGELFF.